The T cell receptor beta chain described here comes from a study of blood T cells in healthy people across ages. The authors ran a second PCR of roughly 6 to 12 cycles using a sample-barcoded 5' primer and a J-beta primer mix. TCRdb re-called the 5' RACE reads with MiXCR, one entry per CDR3 protein. The table includes hundreds of thousands of distinct CDR3 sequences, roughly three fifths detected once. CDR3 size: 16 residues. The germline CDR1 and CDR2 sequences are SGHVS and FQNEAQ. The V and J ends lost 4 bases and 0 bases respectively, with 12 bases between them. This clonotype occurred a few times.

The source is a man in his forties in good health. The chain carries TRBV7-8 and TRBJ2-2; the D is unclear. Material for sequencing was blood. For the CDR3, the DNA is TGTGCCAGCAGCTCTTCCCCCGACCCGAACACCGGGGAGCTGTTTTTT. Translated: CASSSSPDPNTGELFF. Using reference TRBV7-8 and TRBJ2-2 for the parts outside the CDR3, the full variable domain is GAGVSQSPRYKVAKRGQDVALRCDPISGHVSLFWYQQALGQGPEFLTYFQNEAQLDKSGLPSDRFFAERPEGSVSTLKIQRTQQEDSAVYLCASSSSPDPNTGELFFGEGSRLTVL.